Detailed here is one T cell receptor (beta chain). The sample comes from a study of blood T cell repertoires in COVID-19. Overall study: COVID-19 samples, acute and convalescent, were from the United States, Italy and Spain.

Enrolled through a virtual design, the participants were between roughly 18 and 95 years of age and came from 24 US areas. Which cohort a participant joined came from the clinical history participants gave. The CDR3 contains 15 residues. Trimming stripped 1 base from V and 7 bases from J, with 16 bases between. Germline CDR1 and CDR2: LGHNA and YSLEER. Per the authors' pipeline: Cell counts per sample came from amplifying reference gene primers. Sequencing was performed with immunoSEQ multiplex PCR; in TCRdb, only in-frame clones are kept and a portion is missing. Clone size and V and J calls were adopted from that table, with D and trimming inferred from the DNA. The sample includes about 260,000 clones, approximately 85% of them seen just once.

The sequence was obtained from a woman in her 50s who had recovered from COVID-19. The sequenced material came from PBMCs or T cells enriched from blood (not recorded which). The chain couples TRBV4-3 to TRBJ1-2; D may be TRBD1 (6 bases). DNA for the CDR3: TGCGCCAGCAGCCAAGTCCTGTCAGGGGTTGGTGGCTACACCTTC. It encodes CASSQVLSGVGGYTF.